This entry features one T cell receptor (beta chain) sequence. The entry originates in a study of blood T cells in healthy people across ages. The second PCR ran roughly 6 to 12 cycles with a sample-barcoded 5' primer and J-beta primers. From the 5' RACE reads, TCRdb called clonotypes with MiXCR, one entry per CDR3 protein. The data show around 1,100,000 distinct CDR3 sequences, about two fifths seen once. The sequence derives from a man younger than 35 in good health. The sample consisted of blood.

The CDR3 reads CASSPRRGAIGTDTQYF. In nucleotides, the CDR3 is TGTGCCAGCTCACCACGACGGGGGGCGATTGGCACAGATACGCAGTATTTT. The rearrangement joins TRBV18 to TRBJ2-3, with D perhaps TRBD2 (7 bases). V lost 1 base to trimming and J lost 1 base, with 15 bases between them. This CDR3 is 17 amino acids long. The germline V gene encodes CDR1 KGHSH and CDR2 LQKENI.